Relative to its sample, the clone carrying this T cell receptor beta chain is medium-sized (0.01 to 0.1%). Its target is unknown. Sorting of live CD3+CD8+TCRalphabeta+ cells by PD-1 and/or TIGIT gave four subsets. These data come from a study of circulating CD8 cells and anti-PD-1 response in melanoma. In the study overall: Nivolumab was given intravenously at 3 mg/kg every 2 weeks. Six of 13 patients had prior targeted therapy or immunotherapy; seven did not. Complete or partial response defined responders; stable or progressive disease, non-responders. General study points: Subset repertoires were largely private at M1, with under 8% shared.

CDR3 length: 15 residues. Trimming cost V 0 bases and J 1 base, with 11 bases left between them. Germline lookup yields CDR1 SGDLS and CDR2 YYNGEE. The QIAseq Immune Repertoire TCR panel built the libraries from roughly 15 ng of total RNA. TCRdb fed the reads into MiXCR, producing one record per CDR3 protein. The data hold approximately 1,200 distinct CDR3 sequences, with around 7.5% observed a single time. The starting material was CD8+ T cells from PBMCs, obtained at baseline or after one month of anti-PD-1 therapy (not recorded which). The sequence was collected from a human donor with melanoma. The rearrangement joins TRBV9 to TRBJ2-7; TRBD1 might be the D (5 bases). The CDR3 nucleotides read TGTGCCAGCAGCGTAGGGCAGGGCGTATCCTACGAGCAGTACTTC. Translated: CASSVGQGVSYEQYF.